Shown below are 2 T cell receptor beta chains from a single sample sequenced in a study of coeliac disease. Assay used: immunoSEQ multiplex PCR; TCRdb lists only in-frame clones, some missing. The sample lists approximately 2,500 clones, approximately 65% occurring once. Sequencing input: lamina propria lymphocytes from the gut. These receptors all stem from a woman aged 70 to 79 with celiac disease on a gluten-free diet.

The chain joins TRBV11-2 to TRBJ2-7; D gene unclear. This CDR3 has 14 residues. Per the germline V gene, CDR1 is SGHAT and CDR2 is FQNNGV. The ends were cut back, 4 bases at V and 0 bases at J, with 10 bases in the middle. CDR3 bases: TGTGCCAGCAGCTCCCCGGGTTCCTCCTACGAGCAGTACTTC. Its protein product is CASSSPGSSYEQYF.

This rearrangement joins TRBV28 to TRBJ2-7; D remains ambiguous. CDR3 length: 11 amino acids. In germline, CDR1 is MDHEN, CDR2 SYDVKM. V lost 9 bases, J lost 3 bases, and 9 bases lay in between. CDR3 loop: CASSFIYEQYF. The DNA for the CDR3 is TGTGCCAGTAGCTTCATCTACGAGCAGTACTTC.